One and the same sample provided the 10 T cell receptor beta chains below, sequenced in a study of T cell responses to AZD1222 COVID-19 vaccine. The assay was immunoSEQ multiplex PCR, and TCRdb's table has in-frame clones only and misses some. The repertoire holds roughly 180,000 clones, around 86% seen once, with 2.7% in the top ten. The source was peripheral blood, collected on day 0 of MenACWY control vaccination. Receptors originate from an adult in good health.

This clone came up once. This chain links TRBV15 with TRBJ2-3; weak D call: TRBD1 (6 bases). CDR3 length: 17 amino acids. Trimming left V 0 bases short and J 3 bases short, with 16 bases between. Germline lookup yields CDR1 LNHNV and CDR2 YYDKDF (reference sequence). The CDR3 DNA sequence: TGTGCCACCAGCAGAGATTATCGGACAGAGGGAACAGATACGCAGTATTTT. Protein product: CATSRDYRTEGTDTQYF.

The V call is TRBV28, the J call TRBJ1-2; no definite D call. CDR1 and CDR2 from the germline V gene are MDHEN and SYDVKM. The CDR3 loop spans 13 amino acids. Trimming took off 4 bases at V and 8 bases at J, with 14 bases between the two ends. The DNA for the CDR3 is TGTGCCAGCAGTTCCCCCACAGTATTCGGCTACACCTTC. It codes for CASSSPTVFGYTF.

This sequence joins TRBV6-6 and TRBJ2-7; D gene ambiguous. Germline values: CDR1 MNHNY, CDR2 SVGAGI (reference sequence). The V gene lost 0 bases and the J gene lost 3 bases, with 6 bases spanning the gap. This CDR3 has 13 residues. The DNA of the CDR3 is TGTGCCAGCAGTTACTCTGTGCTCTACGAGCAGTACTTC. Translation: CASSYSVLYEQYF.

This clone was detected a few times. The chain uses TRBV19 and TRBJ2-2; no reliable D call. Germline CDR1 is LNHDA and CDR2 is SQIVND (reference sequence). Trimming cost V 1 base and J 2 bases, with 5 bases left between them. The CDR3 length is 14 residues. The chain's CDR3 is CASSIVINTGELFF. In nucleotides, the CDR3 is TGTGCCAGTAGTATAGTGATAAACACCGGGGAGCTGTTTTTT.

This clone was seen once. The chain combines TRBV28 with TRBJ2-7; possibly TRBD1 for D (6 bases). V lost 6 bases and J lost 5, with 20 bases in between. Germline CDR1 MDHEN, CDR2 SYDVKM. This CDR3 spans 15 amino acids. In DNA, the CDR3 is TGTGCCAGCAGCCCACCCACAGGGTGGGATCACGAGCAGTACTTC. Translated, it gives CASSPPTGWDHEQYF.

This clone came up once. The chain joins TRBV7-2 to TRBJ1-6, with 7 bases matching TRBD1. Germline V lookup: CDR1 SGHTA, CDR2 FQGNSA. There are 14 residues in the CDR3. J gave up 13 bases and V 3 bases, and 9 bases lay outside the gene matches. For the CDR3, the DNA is TGTGCCAGCAGCTTTAGGGGAGGGGGCAGTCCCCTCCACTTT. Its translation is CASSFRGGGSPLHF.

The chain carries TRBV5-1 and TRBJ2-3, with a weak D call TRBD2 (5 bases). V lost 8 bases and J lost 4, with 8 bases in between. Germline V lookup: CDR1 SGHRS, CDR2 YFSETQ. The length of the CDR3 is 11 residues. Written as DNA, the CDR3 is TGCGCCAGTTCGGGGTCAGATACGCAGTATTTT. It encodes CASSGSDTQYF.

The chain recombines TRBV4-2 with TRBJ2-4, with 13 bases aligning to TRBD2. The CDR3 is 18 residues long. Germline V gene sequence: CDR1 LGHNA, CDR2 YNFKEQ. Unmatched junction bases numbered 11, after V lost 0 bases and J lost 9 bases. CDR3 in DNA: TGTGCCAGCAGCCAAGAGGATAGGACTAGCGGGAGTTACAGCATTCAGTACTTC. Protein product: CASSQEDRTSGSYSIQYF.

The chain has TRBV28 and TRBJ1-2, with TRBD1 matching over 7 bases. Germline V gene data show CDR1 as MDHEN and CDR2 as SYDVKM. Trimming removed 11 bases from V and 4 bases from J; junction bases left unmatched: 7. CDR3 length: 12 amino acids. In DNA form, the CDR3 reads TGTGCCGTCTCACAGGGGACCTATGGCTACACCTTC. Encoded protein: CAVSQGTYGYTF.

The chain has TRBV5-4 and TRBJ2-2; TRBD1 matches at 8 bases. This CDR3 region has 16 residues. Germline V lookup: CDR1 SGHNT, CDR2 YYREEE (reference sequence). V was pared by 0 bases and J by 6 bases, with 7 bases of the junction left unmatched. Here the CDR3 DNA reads TGTGCCAGCAGCTTGGCAGGGGGCGGTAATTCCGGGGAGCTGTTTTTT. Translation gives CASSLAGGGNSGELFF.